Sequencing of this TCR beta chain was carried out in a study of cytomegalovirus exposure and HLA in healthy donors. In the study overall: A later analysis reported the same platform for the 90 to 150 validation repertoires and the roughly 700 first-cohort repertoires.

This CDR3 region has 17 residues. Germline CDR1 and CDR2: SGHTA and FQGNSA. Trimming removed 5 bases from V and 7 bases from J; junction bases left unmatched: 15. Assay: immunoSEQ multiplex PCR; the TCRdb copy retains only in-frame clones and omits some. Altogether about 150,000 clones are present, 75% to 90% being singletons, with the ten largest covering 20% to 25%. Specimen: PBMCs. The source of this sequence is a man aged 18 to 30 in good health and CMV-seropositive. The V gene is TRBV7-2, the J gene TRBJ2-1; 9 bases map to TRBD2. The CDR3 loop is CASSQGYSGTSINEQFF. The CDR3 DNA is TGTGCCAGCAGCCAAGGCTATTCCGGGACTAGCATTAATGAGCAGTTCTTC. The full variable domain, with the rest looked up from reference TRBV7-2 and TRBJ2-1, is GAGVSQSPSNKVTEKGKDVELRCDPISGHTALYWYRQSLGQGLEFLIYFQGNSAPDKSGLPSDRFSAERTGGSVSTLTIQRTQQEDSAVYLCASSQGYSGTSINEQFFGPGTRLTVL.